The 23 T cell receptor beta chains given below trace back to one sample, sequenced in a study of shared clonotypes between healthy human individuals (dated by TCRdb to about 2020). Library prep was done by the immunoSEQ multiplex PCR assay. TCRdb mirrors the immuneACCESS table, restricted to in-frame sequences. Some clones are absent from its copies; in checked studies, under half trace to an unresolved V gene, and the reason for the others is unknown. The sample table shows about 470,000 clones, and roughly 77% are seen once. The ten largest clones take up 13% of the sample. The sequenced sample was PBMCs. Receptor source: a middle-aged woman in good health. Some clones in this sample may be carry-over from other donors' samples.

The chain joins TRBV7-8 to TRBJ2-1, with 13 bases lining up with TRBD2. Germline loops: CDR1 SGHVS, CDR2 FQNEAQ. The V and J ends lost 1 base and 5 bases, in that order; junction bases with no gene match: 5. The CDR3 extends over 17 amino acids. CDR3 DNA sequence: TGTGCCAGCAGCTTAGTAGGGGGACTAGCGGGACACAATGAGCAGTTCTTC. Its protein product is CASSLVGGLAGHNEQFF. Full variable domain (rest looked up from reference TRBV7-8 and TRBJ2-1): GAGVSQSPRYKVAKRGQDVALRCDPISGHVSLFWYQQALGQGPEFLTYFQNEAQLDKSGLPSDRFFAERPEGSVSTLKIQRTQQEDSAVYLCASSLVGGLAGHNEQFFGPGTRLTVL.

The chain links TRBV7-6 to TRBJ1-4; 8 positions match TRBD1. J gave up 13 bases and V 2 bases, and 6 bases lay outside the gene matches. The V gene's germline CDR1 is SGHVS and CDR2 FNYEAQ. The CDR3 is made up of 13 amino acids. This CDR3 is CASSLQWQGALFF. The CDR3 nucleotides are TGTGCCAGCAGCTTACAATGGCAGGGGGCACTGTTTTTT.

The rearrangement joins TRBV5-4 to TRBJ1-2; D is unclear. Deletions cut 0 bases from V and 2 bases from J, with 8 bases between. In germline, CDR1 is SGHNT, CDR2 YYREEE (reference sequence). The CDR3 sequence is 14 residues long. The CDR3 loop is CASSLDPANYGYTF. CDR3 nucleotide sequence: TGTGCCAGCAGCTTGGACCCCGCCAACTATGGCTACACCTTC.

This clone was seen only a few times. The rearrangement links TRBV28 to TRBJ2-7; the match to TRBD2 covers 12 bases. The CDR3 spans 16 residues. V lost 4 bases and J lost 5; bases outside the gene matches: 9. Germline CDR1 is MDHEN and CDR2 is SYDVKM. CDR3 DNA sequence: TGTGCCAGCAGTTCTCCGACTAGCGGGAGAATCAACGAGCAGTACTTC. Translated, it gives CASSSPTSGRINEQYF.

To note about this clone: Compared with germline, one end of the junction differs, possibly owing to a read error. The rearrangement uses TRBV7-7 and TRBJ2-7, with TRBD1 matching 7 bases. The germline V gene has CDR1 SSHAT and CDR2 FNYEAQ (reference sequence). This CDR3 comprises 14 residues. In nucleotides, the CDR3 is TGTGCTAGCAGCCCGGGACAGAACTCCTACGAGCAGTACTTC. Translated, it gives CASSPGQNSYEQYF.

V usage is TRBV6-5 and J usage is TRBJ2-2, with 11 bases aligning to TRBD2. V shed 0 bases, J shed 6 bases, and the junction held 3 bases outside the gene matches. The germline V gene has CDR1 MNHEY and CDR2 SVGAGI. This CDR3 contains 16 residues. The CDR3 protein is CASSYSPLAGAGELFF. The CDR3 nucleotides are TGTGCCAGCAGTTACTCCCCACTAGCGGGAGCCGGGGAGCTGTTTTTT.

This chain uses TRBV9 with TRBJ2-5; 7 nucleotides align to TRBD2. CDR1 and CDR2 (germline): SGDLS, YYNGEE. J gave up 5 bases and V 0 bases, and 4 bases lay outside the gene matches. This CDR3 region has 14 residues. The CDR3 DNA reads as TGTGCCAGCAGCGTAGACGGGAGGCCCGAGACCCAGTACTTC. It specifies CASSVDGRPETQYF.

This sequence joins TRBV9 and TRBJ2-3; 8 bases are shared with TRBD1. The J segment lost 1 base and the V segment lost 2 bases, leaving 3 bases of the junction unmatched. CDR1 is SGDLS, CDR2 YYNGEE, per germline. This CDR3 is built from 15 residues. For the CDR3, the DNA is TGTGCCAGCAGCGTGGGACAGGCAGGCACAGATACGCAGTATTTT. Its translation: CASSVGQAGTDTQYF.

The J gene is TRBJ2-5, the V gene TRBV7-8; 7 nucleotides agree with TRBD2. J was trimmed by 1 base and V by 4 bases; bases with no gene match: 24. Per germline, CDR1 SGHVS and CDR2 FQNEAQ. CDR3 length: 21 amino acids. The CDR3 region has the DNA TGTGCCAGCAGCTCAGCCCGCGGGTGGGAGGGCCGAGGTGCGGTCCAAGAGACCCAGTACTTC. Translated, it gives CASSSARGWEGRGAVQETQYF. Full variable domain (missing parts from reference TRBV7-8 and TRBJ2-5): GAGVSQSPRYKVAKRGQDVALRCDPISGHVSLFWYQQALGQGPEFLTYFQNEAQLDKSGLPSDRFFAERPEGSVSTLKIQRTQQEDSAVYLCASSSARGWEGRGAVQETQYFGPGTRLLVL.

V usage is TRBV7-2 and J usage is TRBJ2-1, with TRBD2 matching over 10 bases. The CDR3 has 15 amino acids. Trimming took 4 bases from V and 2 from J; bases not matched to a gene: 2. The germline V gene has CDR1 SGHTA and CDR2 FQGNSA. CDR3 DNA: TGTGCCAGCAGCTCCACTAGCGGGACCTACAATGAGCAGTTCTTC. It yields the protein CASSSTSGTYNEQFF.

There are a few counts of this clone. The chain couples TRBV10-1 to TRBJ2-1, with D maybe TRBD2 (6 bases). The CDR3 sequence is 13 residues long. Germline CDR1 and CDR2: WNHNN and SYGVQD (reference sequence). V shed 2 bases and J shed 15 bases, with 17 bases lying between them. The CDR3 DNA follows: TGCGCCAGCAGTGAGAGGACGGCGGGAACTCGGTTCTTC. Amino acid sequence: CASSERTAGTRFF.

The rearrangement links TRBV28 to TRBJ2-3; D unclear. V was trimmed by 2 bases and J by 0 bases, leaving 6 bases between them. The length of the CDR3 is 14 residues. Looked up from germline, CDR1 is MDHEN and CDR2 is SYDVKM. The CDR3 DNA is TGTGCCAGCAGTTTAGACCCGAGCACAGATACGCAGTATTTT. Translation gives CASSLDPSTDTQYF.

The CDR3 bases are TGTGCCAGCAGTTGGACAGTTCCCGCGAACACCGGGGAGCTGTTTTTT. It yields the protein CASSWTVPANTGELFF. J is TRBJ2-2 and V is TRBV6-5, with D perhaps matching TRBD1 (6 bases). This CDR3 region has 16 residues. Trimming took off 4 bases at V and 0 bases at J, with 12 bases between the two ends. Germline V gene data show CDR1 as MNHEY and CDR2 as SVGAGI.

The chain links TRBV7-2 to TRBJ1-3, with D hard to call. Deletions cut 4 bases from V and 0 bases from J, with 7 bases between. In germline, CDR1 is SGHTA, CDR2 FQGNSA. This CDR3 spans 14 amino acids. The chain's CDR3 is CASSSPASGNTIYF. CDR3 coding DNA: TGTGCCAGCAGCTCCCCCGCCTCTGGAAACACCATATATTTT.

The chain has TRBV10-3 and TRBJ2-7, with D possibly TRBD2 on 6 matching bases. V dropped 0 bases and J dropped 6 bases, with 18 bases sitting between them. This CDR3 is built from 16 residues. CDR1 and CDR2 (germline): ENHRY, SYGVKD. The CDR3, as DNA: TGTGCCATCAGTGAGTCTCCTCTAGGACTATCAAGCGAGCAGTACTTC. Translated, it gives CAISESPLGLSSEQYF.

The V gene is TRBV5-1, the J gene TRBJ1-2; TRBD1 aligns across 8 bases. The CDR3 is made up of 13 amino acids. The germline V gene has CDR1 SGHRS and CDR2 YFSETQ. V gave up 4 bases and J gave up 4 bases; unmatched junction bases: 3. The CDR3 protein is CASSPGQVYGYTF. The CDR3 DNA reads TGCGCCAGCAGCCCGGGACAGGTCTATGGCTACACCTTC.

This chain uses TRBV7-3 with TRBJ1-1; TRBD1 matches 7 bases. J was trimmed by 1 base and V by 6 bases; bases with no gene match: 5. Germline-derived CDR1 and CDR2 are SGHTA and FQGTGA. The CDR3 has 14 amino acids. The CDR3 protein is CASRTTGANTEAFF. CDR3 in DNA: TGTGCCAGCAGAACTACAGGGGCGAACACTGAAGCTTTCTTT.

The chain joins TRBV5-5 to TRBJ2-7, with D unresolved. Germline lookup yields CDR1 SGHKS and CDR2 YYEKEE (reference sequence). V was trimmed by 0 bases and J by 2 bases, leaving 6 bases between them. The CDR3 sequence is 13 residues long. Here the CDR3 reads CASSLGAPYEQYF. The CDR3 DNA is TGTGCCAGCAGCTTGGGCGCCCCCTACGAGCAGTACTTC.

The chain recombines TRBV28 with TRBJ1-4, with D possibly being TRBD1 (6 bases). This CDR3 has 12 amino acids. CDR1 and CDR2 (germline): MDHEN, SYDVKM. V was pared by 5 bases and J by 11 bases, with 12 bases between. The CDR3 region is CASSLRGEKLFF. The CDR3 DNA follows: TGTGCCAGCAGTCTCAGGGGTGAGAAACTGTTTTTT.

This clone was seen a handful of times. The V and J genes are TRBV5-6 and TRBJ2-7; 7 bases align to TRBD1. Per the germline V gene, CDR1 is SGHDT and CDR2 is YYEEEE. The CDR3 loop spans 15 amino acids. Trimming at V came to 2 bases and at J to 6 bases, leaving 11 bases not matched to a gene. The CDR3, as DNA: TGTGCCAGCAGCTTCAATGACAGGGCTGGTTCCGAGCAGTACTTC. Its translation: CASSFNDRAGSEQYF.

The chain has TRBV5-6 and TRBJ1-2; D not certain. The germline CDR1 and CDR2 sequences are SGHDT and YYEEEE. This CDR3 region has 17 residues. Between the trimmed V and J ends, which lost 0 bases and 4 bases, there was a span of 19 bases. CDR3 sequence reads: CASSLGTQVTWSYGYTF. The CDR3 DNA reads as TGTGCCAGCAGCTTGGGGACTCAGGTTACCTGGTCCTATGGCTACACCTTC.

The chain couples TRBV4-2 to TRBJ1-6, with 7 bases lining up with TRBD1. The germline CDR1 and CDR2 sequences are LGHNA and YNFKEQ. The CDR3 consists of 16 residues. The ends lost 0 bases at V and 9 bases at J; junction bases unmatched: 8. Here the CDR3 reads CASSQERDSFVSPLHF. The CDR3 bases are TGTGCCAGCAGCCAAGAGCGGGACAGTTTTGTTTCACCCCTCCACTTT.

The chain carries TRBV7-3 and TRBJ2-3; no clear D gene. The CDR3 is 16 amino acids. Trimming pared 0 bases from V and 0 bases from J, leaving 10 bases between. The germline gives CDR1 SGHTA, CDR2 FQGTGA. The chain's CDR3 is CASSLTRALSTDTQYF. The DNA of the CDR3 is TGTGCCAGCAGCTTAACCCGGGCCCTGAGCACAGATACGCAGTATTTT.